This entry is about one T cell receptor beta chain. This clonotype has ten or more counts. Its antigen is currently not known. No per-base quality is available; no much larger clone lies one base away. The library was obtained by 5' RACE. The sequencing machine was a NextSeq 500. In the TCR library protocol, a unique molecular identifier was attached to each TCR cDNA molecule so that PCR and sequencing errors could be corrected. On the study's bioinformatics: TCR identification, UMI-based error correction and CDR3 extraction were performed with Decombinator tools. TCRs above a frequency of 2 per 1,000, corresponding to the top 1% of the tumor frequency distribution, were defined as expanded. Expanded tumor TCRs statistically deemed absent (corrected P<0.05) from at least one tumor region were classed as regional, and all other expanded tumor TCRs were classed as ubiquitous. Renyi diversity was computed with the R vegan package after each repertoire had been subsampled 100 times to 5,000 TCRs. To build CDR3 similarity networks, amino acid triplet string-kernel similarity was used, and CDR3s were connected when their pairwise similarity was above 0.82. In-frame beta chains were kept once TCRdb had trimmed the public reads at Q25 with fastp and called clones with MiXCR. Rows are combined by CDR3 protein, so each entry shows the most common genes and DNA. The V and J calls and clone size are TCRdb's, not the authors'. The sample table shows about 5,900 distinct CDR3 sequences, and under 20% are seen once. The biggest ten clones account for roughly 15% of the sample.

The sample belongs to a study of spatial heterogeneity in lung cancer (dated by TCRdb to the late 2010s). With regard to the full study: Beta-chain transcripts were consistently detected in greater numbers than alpha-chain transcripts, which likely reflected higher beta-chain transcript abundance. TCR transcript counts in tumor regions correlated strongly with a T cell transcriptional module score from matched bulk RNA-seq. In the raw uncorrected reads, each unique combination of TCR and UMI appeared on average more than ten times. TCR alpha and beta repertoires were quantitatively compared across multiple tumor regions, matched nontumor lung and blood in non-small cell lung cancer. TCR repertoire features were related to nonsynonymous mutation counts determined by whole-exome sequencing of tumor tissue. Both alpha and beta chains were TCR-sequenced in roughly 200 tumor regions, 64 matched nontumor lung samples and 56 PBMC samples obtained at surgery. Overall study outcomes, separate from this receptor: Counts of ubiquitous and regional expanded TCRs correlated with counts of ubiquitous and regional nonsynonymous mutations, respectively. Additional single-cell paired TCR alpha and beta sequencing was considered necessary to confirm, at a functional level, the hypothesis that regional TCRs recognize regional mutations. A correlation was observed between the number of expanded intratumoral alpha and beta TCRs and the tumor nonsynonymous mutation count. TCR-seq was estimated to cover only roughly 6.8% of tumor T cells for alpha chains and about 13% for beta chains.

This sample's time point label indicates: sample taken at primary tumor resection. Donors were under 95 patients with early-stage, untreated non-small cell lung cancer from the lung TRACERx cohort. Whole RNA extracted from tumor and nontumor lung tissue, or from cryopreserved PBMC samples, was used for TCR sequencing without cell sorting. Only patients with enough RNA available from two or more tumor regions were chosen for TCR sequencing. Tumor and adjacent nontumor lung specimens were reviewed by a lung pathologist before selection. V was cut back by 9 bases and J by 7 bases, leaving a gap of 11 bases between them. CDR1 KGHDR and CDR2 SFDVKD are derived from the germline V gene. The CDR3 sequence holds 12 residues, the cysteine and phenylalanine included. Only CDR3 DNA remains: 36 bases, in frame from the first base.

The material sequenced was lung tumor tissue, taken at surgery. The TCR was taken from a male donor with early-stage non-small cell lung cancer. The rearrangement combines TRBV24-1 with TRBJ2-2; TRBD1 could be the D gene, as 6 bases match. The DNA sequence is as follows: TGTGCCACCTCCAAACAGGGCGGGGAGCTGTTTTTT. This gives the protein CATSKQGGELFF.